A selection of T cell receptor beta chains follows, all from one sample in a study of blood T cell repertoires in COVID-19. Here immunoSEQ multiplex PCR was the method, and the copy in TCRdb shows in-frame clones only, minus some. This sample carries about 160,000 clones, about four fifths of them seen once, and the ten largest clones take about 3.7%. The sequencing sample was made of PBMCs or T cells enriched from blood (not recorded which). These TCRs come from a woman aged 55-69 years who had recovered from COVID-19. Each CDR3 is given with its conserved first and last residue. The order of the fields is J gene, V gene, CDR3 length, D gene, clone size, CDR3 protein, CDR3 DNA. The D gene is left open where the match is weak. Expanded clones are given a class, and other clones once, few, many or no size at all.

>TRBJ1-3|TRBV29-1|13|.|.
CSVVADSGNTIYF
TGCAGCGTTGTTGCGGACTCTGGAAACACCATATATTTT
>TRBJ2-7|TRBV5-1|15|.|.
CASSLDSSPSYEQYF
TGCGCCAGCAGCTTGGACAGCTCCCCATCCTACGAGCAGTACTTC
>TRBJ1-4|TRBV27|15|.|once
CASSAIGVANEKLFF
TGTGCCAGCAGTGCGATAGGGGTGGCTAATGAAAAACTGTTTTTT
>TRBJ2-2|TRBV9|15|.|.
CASSVLSRDTGELFF
TGTGCCAGCAGCGTACTGTCTCGGGACACCGGGGAGCTGTTTTTT
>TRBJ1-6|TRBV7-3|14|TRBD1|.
CASSLQGAESPLHF
TGTGCCAGCAGCTTGCAGGGGGCAGAGTCACCCCTCCACTTT
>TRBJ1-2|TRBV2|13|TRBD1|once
CASRDDRVSGYTF
TGTGCCAGCAGGGACGACAGGGTTAGTGGCTACACCTTC
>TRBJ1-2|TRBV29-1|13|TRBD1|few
CSVETGIAAGYTF
TGCAGCGTTGAGACAGGGATTGCTGCTGGCTACACCTTC
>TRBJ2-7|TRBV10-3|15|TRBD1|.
CAISEEGAHSYEQYF
TGTGCCATCAGTGAAGAGGGGGCCCACTCCTACGAGCAGTACTTC
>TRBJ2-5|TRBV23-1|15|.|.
CASSQSAKECETQYF
TGCGCCAGCAGTCAATCGGCCAAGGAGTGTGAGACCCAGTACTTC
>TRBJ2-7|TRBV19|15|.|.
CASGIQTGPSYEQYF
TGTGCCAGTGGGATTCAGACAGGTCCCTCCTACGAGCAGTACTTC
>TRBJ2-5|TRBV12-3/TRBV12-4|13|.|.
CASSARGQETQYF
TGTGCCAGCAGTGCCAGAGGACAAGAGACCCAGTACTTC
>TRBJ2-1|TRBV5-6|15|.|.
CASSLARALDHEQFF
TGTGCCAGCAGCTTGGCCAGGGCTCTTGACCATGAGCAGTTCTTC